This T cell receptor beta chain was sequenced in a study of CD8+CD57+ T cells in acquired aplastic anemia (dated by TCRdb to 2016 to 2019). As for the study more broadly: On average, sorted CD4+ and CD8+ cells yielded 2.5 to 3.5 ug of extracted DNA, with a range of about 0.17 to 27.4 ug. CD8+CD57+ expansion was defined as frequency above the mean frequency observed in healthy subjects.

With regard to this clonotype: The clone's antigen remains unknown. Within one base of it there is no much larger clone, and no base qualities were kept.

Flow cytometry had shown CD8+CD57+ cell expansion in the patients selected for sequencing. Every patient had severe acquired aplastic anemia, diagnosed using the International Study of Aplastic Anemia and Agranulocytosis and Camitta criteria. Patients had received no therapy at the time of blood sampling. TCR repertoires of sorted CD4+ and CD8+ blood T cells from severe aplastic anemia patients and healthy subjects were deep-sequenced in the study. In the USA, patient enrollment took place under clinicaltrials.gov protocols 00001620, 01623167, 00001397, 00071045, 00081523 and 00961064. Ficoll-Paque density gradient centrifugation was used to isolate peripheral blood mononuclear cells. CD4+ and CD8+ T cells were sorted by FACS or magnetic beads before DNA extraction. Genomic DNA was used as template for profiling of TCR beta VDJ combinations and CDR3 sequences. An Illumina HiSeq 2000 was used for TCR repertoire sequencing. The paper's data handling went like this. TRBV/TRBJ rearrangement plots, CDR3 size and DJ length profiles, and Simpson's diversity index were used to assess repertoires. The most abundant DNA sequence in the deep sequencing data was taken as the immunodominant clone. CDR3 amino acid sequences were checked for sharing across subjects and were also compared against the VDJdb database and published repertoires. The raw public reads went through TCRdb reprocessing: fastp at Q25, MiXCR clone calling, in-frame beta chains kept. Each CDR3 protein appears once, grouped with its most common genes and DNA. The authors' filters were not applied to this entry. The sample table contains around 200,000 distinct CDR3 sequences; only one count was recorded for under 55% of them. Of the sample, around 9.7% is held by the ten largest clones.

Results and caveats for the whole study, not just this receptor: Roughly 29 CD8+ CDR3 sequences were found in both patients and controls but appeared to be highly expressed in patients and within the immunodominant clones of the patients. Between patients and healthy controls, no significant difference in CD8+ Simpson's diversity was found (P=0.060).

Based on the germline V gene, the CDR1 and CDR2 sequences are KGHDR and SFDVKD. The CDR3 has 13 amino acids, counting the end cysteine and phenylalanine. Only the CDR3 region is kept as DNA, spanning 39 bases read in frame from base 1. V was cut back by 5 bases and J by 6 bases, leaving a gap of 11 bases between them. The chain uses TRBV24-1 and TRBJ2-3; the D gene assignment is perhaps TRBD1 or TRBD2, with each matching 5 bases. What was sequenced was sorted CD4+, CD8+, or CD8+CD57+ T cells (not recorded which) from PBMCs. This TCR was sampled from a human donor with aplastic anemia. The DNA sequence reads TGTGCCACCAGTGGTGGGGGATGGGATACGCAGTATTTT. It is translated as CATSGGGWDTQYF.